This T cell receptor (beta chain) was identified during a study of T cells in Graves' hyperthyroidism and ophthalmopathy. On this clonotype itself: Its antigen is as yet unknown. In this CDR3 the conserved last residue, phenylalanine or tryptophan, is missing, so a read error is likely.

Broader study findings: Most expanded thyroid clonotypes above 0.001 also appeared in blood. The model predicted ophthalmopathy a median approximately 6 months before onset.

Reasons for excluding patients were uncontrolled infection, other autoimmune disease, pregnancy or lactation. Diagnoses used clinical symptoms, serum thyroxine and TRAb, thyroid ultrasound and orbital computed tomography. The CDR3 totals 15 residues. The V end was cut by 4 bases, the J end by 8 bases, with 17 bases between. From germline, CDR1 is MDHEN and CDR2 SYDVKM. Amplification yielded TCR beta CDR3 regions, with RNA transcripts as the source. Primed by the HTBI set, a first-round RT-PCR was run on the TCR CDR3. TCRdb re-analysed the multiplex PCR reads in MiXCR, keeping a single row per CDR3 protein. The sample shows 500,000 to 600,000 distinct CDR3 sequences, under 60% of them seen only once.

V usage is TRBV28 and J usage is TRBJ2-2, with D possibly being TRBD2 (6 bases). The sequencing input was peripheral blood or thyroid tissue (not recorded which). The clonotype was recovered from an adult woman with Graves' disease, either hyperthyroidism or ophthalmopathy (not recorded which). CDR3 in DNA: TGTGCCAGCAGTTGGGGAGGTAGCGGACGAGGGGAGCTGTTTCTT. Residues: CASSWGGSGRGELFL.